Sequencing of this TCR beta chain was carried out in a study of cytomegalovirus exposure and HLA in healthy donors (dated by TCRdb to about 2017). In the study overall: According to an earlier analysis of a few hundred of the donors, roughly 180 million T cells yielded roughly 110 million unique TCR beta sequences and about 300 Gb of sequence data. Donor age, sex, ethnicity and CMV serostatus were collected together with the repertoire data. The study combined high-throughput TCR immunosequencing, statistical association of individual TCRs with disease status, and machine learning to predict cytomegalovirus infection status. The study was designed to test whether signatures of past pathogen exposure could be identified by cataloging public T cell receptors. To decide whether each TCR beta V gene segment behaved as functional or pseudogenic, an earlier analysis of fewer than 750 of the donors relied on high-throughput TCR beta sequencing. A later analysis re-analyzed previously published TCR beta repertoires from 500 to 700 donors and added high-resolution HLA genotyping to study TCR occurrence patterns. Roughly 300 gigabases of sequencing data and 91 million or so unique TCR sequences made up an early release that covered 500 to 650 HLA-typed donors. The later analysis used no new phenotypic data to find candidate immune exposures, relying instead on TCR beta sequences and their occurrence across donors. A separate validation cohort of roughly 120 different subjects was used in addition to the approximately 610-subject first cohort. The number of donors typed differed by locus, with roughly 629-640 for A, B, C, DRB1 and DQB1, 522 for DQA1, 606 for DPA1, and some 440 for DPB1. The study profiled the T cell repertoires of hundreds of subjects by immunosequencing and related them to cytomegalovirus serostatus. Because of strong linkage in the cohort, five DR-DQ haplotypes were treated as single units for association and clustering. Of the 300 to 500 genotyped donors, 81% were placed in the genetic ancestry cluster associated with self-reported Caucasian donors. A later genetic analysis took genome-wide SNP genotypes for about 55% of the 666 donors and used that subset as a discovery cohort. HLA typing included class I and class II loci at four-digit resolution. Among 398 genotyped donors of the cohort, an average of 235,054 unique TCR beta nucleotide sequences were sequenced per donor, about a sixth of them non-productive. All discovery cohort repertoires had been generated on a single sequencing platform. Paper-wide results and their limitations: The earlier analysis of nearly 600 of the donors excluded roughly 17 rarely observed V segments, including chromosome 9 orphons, because counts were too low. In this cohort, only TCR beta chains were sequenced, and detectable features were limited by the absence of alpha or paired-chain data. Most TCR sequences were seen in very few donors, while some public TCRs were found in many individuals. For the cohort, immune exposure information was limited to CMV serostatus. Strong co-occurrence of HLA alleles, especially DR and DQ, made assigning TCR associations to individual alleles difficult. In vitro tests confirmed that three of the cytomegalovirus-associated TCR beta chains recognize cytomegalovirus antigens. A further reported finding was that TCR beta sequences accurately predicted the HLA-A and HLA-B alleles for most subjects in the first cohort. Presence/absence analyses assumed roughly uniform sequencing depth across donors, an assumption that may not hold. Because some donors lacked HLA typing at each locus, the association tests relied only on the typed subset. An earlier analysis of approximately 540 of the donors showed that most TCR beta V segments appeared in productive rearrangements either about 87% or about 30% of the time, which broadly matched IMGT annotations. In both the original and validation cohorts, the classifier was reported to diagnose cytomegalovirus status with high specificity and sensitivity. A later analysis associated about 17,000 TCR beta sequences with specific HLA alleles at a false discovery rate of 0.05. An association between a missense DCLRE1C variant and V-gene and J-gene trimming of TCR beta chains was found in a later genetic analysis and replicated in an independent cohort. According to a later analysis, parvovirus B19, influenza, CMV and Epstein-Barr virus appeared linked to several top co-occurrence clusters. The study listed 150 to 200 TCR beta chains as associated with cytomegalovirus. In a later genetic analysis, fewer N-insertions in productive TCRs were reported among donors in an Asian-associated ancestry cluster than the approximately 630-donor mean. A group of highly shared sequence variants was considered likely to be a technical artifact of the sequencing pipeline. The 87-base-pair reads could not distinguish some IMGT-functional V segments, including TRBV6-2 and TRBV6-3, so those segments were excluded. Correlated functional status among segregating V segments might reflect linkage disequilibrium, but an unknown experimental factor could not be ruled out. A later analysis found that TCR association rates varied across HLA loci, with DRB1 alleles showing the most associated TCRs and HLA-C alleles the fewest. According to a later analysis, most CMV-associated TCR beta chains appeared to be HLA-restricted, and the HLA associations seemed to be driven largely by CMV exposure. In a later analysis, HLA-associated TCR beta chains showed more clonal expansion and lower generation probabilities than non-associated chains that were equally common. The authors suggested that the approach could potentially be extended to other disease states and immunological phenotypes.

The library was produced with the immunoSEQ multiplex PCR assay. For the multiplex PCR, a mixture combining 60 forward primers for TCR Vbeta segments and 13 reverse primers for TCR Jbeta segments was used. The CDR3 region of rearranged TCR beta genes was amplified from genomic DNA with a multiplex PCR assay. Amplified TCR beta libraries were sequenced as 87-base-pair reads on the Illumina HiSeq System. The published analysis was carried out like this. In a later analysis, 70 million to 95 million unique TCR beta chains were counted across the 666 repertoires, and roughly 11 million of these chains were shared by at least two donors. To remove PCR and sequencing errors, raw reads were error-corrected and collapsed into unique sequences using a nearest-neighbor algorithm that merged closely related sequences. To assign V, D and J gene segments, CDR3 sequences were aligned to IMGT reference sequences. For a sequence to be retained, a match of at least six nucleotides was required to both a V gene segment and a J gene segment. A rearrangement was called productive if the CDR3 had no stop codons and remained in frame with V and J, and every other rearrangement was called non-productive. Following IMGT convention, CDR3 was defined as the stretch from the second conserved V-encoded cysteine to the conserved J-encoded phenylalanine. In an earlier analysis of 500 to 650 of the donors, sequences lacking an unambiguous match to a single V gene segment were excluded. An earlier analysis of around 600 of the donors classified V segments as functional when productive rearrangements were above 56.7% and as segregating when the standard deviation between donors was above 5%. To diagnose cytomegalovirus status from the catalog of TCR beta chain sequences, a statistical classification framework was built. In a later analysis, V and J genes were assigned by comparing TCR nucleotide sequences against IMGT/GENE-DB human TR gene sequences. In a later analysis, CDR3 sequences and most-parsimonious VDJ recombination scenarios were assigned using the TCRdist pipeline. In a later analysis, each TCR beta chain was defined by its CDR3 amino acid sequence together with its V-gene family, and reads lacking a unique V-gene family were excluded. As a way to deal with suspected cross-contamination and a sequencing artifact, a later analysis dropped approximately 570 nucleotide sequences that were highly shared and had low generation probability. For each public chain, a later analysis derived a clonal expansion index from normalized ranks of inferred template counts within each repertoire. A later analysis computed generation probabilities with a VDJ recombination model fitted to out-of-frame rearrangements, and checked the results against IGoR. A later analysis scored TCR-TCR, TCR-HLA and TCR-CMV co-occurrence with hypergeometric tests, applying a repertoire-size bias correction to TCR pairs. In a later analysis, false discovery rates were estimated by permuting HLA or CMV assignments 20 times. In a later analysis, co-occurring TCRs were grouped with DBSCAN, and TCRdist sequence similarity was added when clustering was performed within HLA-allele-positive subsets. Repertoires with fewer than 30,000 or more than 120,000 public chains were left out of co-occurrence clustering, as were a handful of repertoires with anomalous nucleotide sharing. The source is immuneACCESS, and TCRdb retained only in-frame sequences with V and J called. Part of the clones is not carried over; for the studies checked, unresolved V genes explain less than half of this, and the remainder is unexplained. D and trimming come from the DNA, and the V and J calls and clone size come from that table. The sample table contains roughly 170,000 clones; only one count was recorded for approximately 80% of them. About 0.69% of the sample belongs to the ten largest clones.

A single count supports this clone. This receptor's antigen is unknown. The sample holds no much larger clone one base away, and base qualities are not on file. V loses 7 bases at its end and J loses 6 bases; junction bases beyond the gene matches: 8. From the germline V gene, CDR1 is SGHRS and CDR2 is YFSETQ. Spanning cysteine to phenylalanine, the CDR3 consists of 14 amino acids. Solely the CDR3 DNA is kept, with 42 bases framed from the first base. The cohort consisted of 600 to 750 healthy bone marrow donors. At the time of sampling, every cohort member was nominally healthy, though immune exposures that went unrecorded were likely present. The donor tested CMV seronegative, placing the donor among the roughly 400 seronegative members of the cohort. A peripheral blood sample was collected from each donor, and TCR beta sequencing was performed on peripheral blood mononuclear cells. Genomic DNA extraction from the blood cell samples was performed with the Qiagen DNeasy Blood Extraction Kit.

Sequenced material: PBMCs. This chain is built from TRBV5-1 and TRBJ2-2; 8 central nucleotides agree with TRBD1. The TCR comes from a female donor in good health and CMV-seronegative. The DNA is as follows: TGCGCCAGCCGTGGACAGGGTAGCGCCGGGGAGCTGTTTTTT. Translated, it gives CASRGQGSAGELFF. Extended through the reference TRBV5-1 and TRBJ2-2 proteins, this CDR3 yields the full variable domain: KAGVTQTPRYLIKTRGQQVTLSCSPISGHRSVSWYQQTPGQGLQFLFEYFSETQRNKGNFPGRFSGRQFSNSRSEMNVSTLELGDSALYLCASRGQGSAGELFFGEGSRLTVL.